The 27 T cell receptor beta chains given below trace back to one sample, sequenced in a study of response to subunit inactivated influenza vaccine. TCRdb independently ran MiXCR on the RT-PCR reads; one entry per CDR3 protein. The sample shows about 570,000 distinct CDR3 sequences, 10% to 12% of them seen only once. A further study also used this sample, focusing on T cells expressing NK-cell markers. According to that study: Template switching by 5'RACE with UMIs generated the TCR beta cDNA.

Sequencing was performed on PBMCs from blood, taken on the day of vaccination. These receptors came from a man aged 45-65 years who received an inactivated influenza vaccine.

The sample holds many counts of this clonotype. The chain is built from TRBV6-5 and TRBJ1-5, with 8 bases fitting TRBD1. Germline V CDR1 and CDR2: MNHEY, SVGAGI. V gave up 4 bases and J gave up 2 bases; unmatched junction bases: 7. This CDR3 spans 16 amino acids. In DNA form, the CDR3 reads TGTGCCAGCAGTTTAAACGCGGGACAGGGCAATCAGCCCCAGCATTTT. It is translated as CASSLNAGQGNQPQHF.

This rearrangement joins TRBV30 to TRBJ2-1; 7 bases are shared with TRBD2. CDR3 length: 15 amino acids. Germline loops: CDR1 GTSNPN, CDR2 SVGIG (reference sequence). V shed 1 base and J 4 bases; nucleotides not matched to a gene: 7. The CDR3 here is CAWSAGTTIYNEQFF. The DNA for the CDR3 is TGTGCCTGGAGTGCAGGGACTACGATTTACAATGAGCAGTTCTTC.

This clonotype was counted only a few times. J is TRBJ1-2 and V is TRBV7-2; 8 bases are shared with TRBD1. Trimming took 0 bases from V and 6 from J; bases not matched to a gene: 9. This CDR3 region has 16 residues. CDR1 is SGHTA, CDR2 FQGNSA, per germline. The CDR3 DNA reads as TGTGCCAGCAGCTTAGCGGCTTCCAGGGGGCTGGATGGCTACACCTTC. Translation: CASSLAASRGLDGYTF. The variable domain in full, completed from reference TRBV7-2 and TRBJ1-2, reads GAGVSQSPSNKVTEKGKDVELRCDPISGHTALYWYRQSLGQGLEFLIYFQGNSAPDKSGLPSDRFSAERTGGSVSTLTIQRTQQEDSAVYLCASSLAASRGLDGYTFGSGTRLTVV.

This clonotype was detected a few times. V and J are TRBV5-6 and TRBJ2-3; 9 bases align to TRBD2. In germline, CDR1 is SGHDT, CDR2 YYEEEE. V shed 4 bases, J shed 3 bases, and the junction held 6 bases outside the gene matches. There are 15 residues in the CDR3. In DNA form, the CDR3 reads TGTGCCAGCAGCGGTAGCGGGAGCAAAACAGATACGCAGTATTTT. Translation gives CASSGSGSKTDTQYF.

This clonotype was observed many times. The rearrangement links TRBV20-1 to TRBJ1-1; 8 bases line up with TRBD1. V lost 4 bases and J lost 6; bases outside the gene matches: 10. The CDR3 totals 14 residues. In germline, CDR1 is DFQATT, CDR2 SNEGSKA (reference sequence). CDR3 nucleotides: TGCAGTGCTAATTATGGACAGGGCTTACCTGAAGCTTTCTTT. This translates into CSANYGQGLPEAFF.

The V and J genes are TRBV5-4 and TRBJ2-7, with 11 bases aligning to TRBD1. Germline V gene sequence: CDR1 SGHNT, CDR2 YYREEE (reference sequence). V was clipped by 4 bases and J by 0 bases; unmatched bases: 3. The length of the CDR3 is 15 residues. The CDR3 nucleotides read TGTGCCAGCAGCAGGACAGGGGGCCACTCCTACGAGCAGTACTTC. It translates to CASSRTGGHSYEQYF.

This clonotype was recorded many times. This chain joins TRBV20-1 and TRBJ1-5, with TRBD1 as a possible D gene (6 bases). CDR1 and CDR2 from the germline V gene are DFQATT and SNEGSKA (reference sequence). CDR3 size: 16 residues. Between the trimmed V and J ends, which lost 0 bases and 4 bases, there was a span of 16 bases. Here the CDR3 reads CSARDVQWGLNQPQHF. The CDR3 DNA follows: TGCAGTGCTAGAGACGTACAGTGGGGGCTGAATCAGCCCCAGCATTTT.

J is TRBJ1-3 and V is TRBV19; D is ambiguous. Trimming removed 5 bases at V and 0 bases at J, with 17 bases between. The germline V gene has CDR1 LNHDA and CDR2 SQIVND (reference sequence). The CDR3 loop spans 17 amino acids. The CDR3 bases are TGTGCCAGTAGTCCCTCCGGGTCGTACCTCTCTGGAAACACCATATATTTT. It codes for CASSPSGSYLSGNTIYF.

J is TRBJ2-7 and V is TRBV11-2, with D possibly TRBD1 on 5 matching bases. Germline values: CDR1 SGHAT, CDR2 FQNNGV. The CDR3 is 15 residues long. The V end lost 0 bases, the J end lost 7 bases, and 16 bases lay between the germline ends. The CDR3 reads CASSLEWGRVREQYF. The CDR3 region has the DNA TGTGCCAGCAGCTTAGAATGGGGCAGGGTAAGAGAGCAGTACTTC.

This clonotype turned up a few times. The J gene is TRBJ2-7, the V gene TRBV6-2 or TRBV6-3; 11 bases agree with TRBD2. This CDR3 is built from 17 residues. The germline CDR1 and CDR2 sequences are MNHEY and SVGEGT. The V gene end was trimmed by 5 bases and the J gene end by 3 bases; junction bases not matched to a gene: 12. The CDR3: CASSRPEPGTSGYEQYF. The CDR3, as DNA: TGTGCCAGCAGTAGGCCGGAGCCGGGGACTAGCGGCTACGAGCAGTACTTC.

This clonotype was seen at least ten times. CDR3 coding DNA: TGTGCCAGCAGTTTAAGGGGGGGCATGAACACTGAAGCTTTCTTT. Its translation: CASSLRGGMNTEAFF. The V gene is TRBV12-3 or TRBV12-4, the J gene TRBJ1-1; D perhaps matches TRBD1 (6 bases). This CDR3 contains 15 residues. The V and J ends lost 2 bases and 0 bases respectively, with 10 bases between them.

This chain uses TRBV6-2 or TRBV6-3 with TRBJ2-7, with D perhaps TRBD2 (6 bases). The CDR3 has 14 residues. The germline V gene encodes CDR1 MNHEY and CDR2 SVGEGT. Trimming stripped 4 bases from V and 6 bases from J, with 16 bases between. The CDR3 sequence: CASSSGLYRIEQYF. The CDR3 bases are TGTGCCAGCAGTTCGGGACTGTATAGGATCGAGCAGTACTTC.

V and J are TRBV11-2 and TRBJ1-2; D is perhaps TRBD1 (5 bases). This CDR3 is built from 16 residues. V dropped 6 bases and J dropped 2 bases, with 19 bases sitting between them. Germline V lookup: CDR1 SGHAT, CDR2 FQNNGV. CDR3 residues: CASSSLSTGFNYGYTF. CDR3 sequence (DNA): TGTGCCAGCAGTTCCCTGTCCACAGGATTCAACTATGGCTACACCTTC.

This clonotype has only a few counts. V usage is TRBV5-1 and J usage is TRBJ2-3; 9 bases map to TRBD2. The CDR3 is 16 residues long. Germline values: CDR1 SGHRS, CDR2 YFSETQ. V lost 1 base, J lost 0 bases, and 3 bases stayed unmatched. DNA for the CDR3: TGCGCCAGCAGCTTGAGAAGCGGGGGGAGCACAGATACGCAGTATTTT. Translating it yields CASSLRSGGSTDTQYF.

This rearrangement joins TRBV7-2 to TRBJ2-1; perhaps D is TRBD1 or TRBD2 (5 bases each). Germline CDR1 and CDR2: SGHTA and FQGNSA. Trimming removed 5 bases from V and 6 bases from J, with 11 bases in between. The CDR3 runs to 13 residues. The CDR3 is CASSRGRVNEQFF. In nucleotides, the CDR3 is TGTGCCAGCAGCCGGGGACGTGTCAATGAGCAGTTCTTC.

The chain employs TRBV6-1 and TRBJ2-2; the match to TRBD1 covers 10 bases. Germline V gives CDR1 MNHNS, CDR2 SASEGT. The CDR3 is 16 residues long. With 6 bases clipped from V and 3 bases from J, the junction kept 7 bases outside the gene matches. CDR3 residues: CASRLRDRGYTGELFF. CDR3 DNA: TGTGCCAGCAGACTCCGGGACAGGGGATACACCGGGGAGCTGTTTTTT.

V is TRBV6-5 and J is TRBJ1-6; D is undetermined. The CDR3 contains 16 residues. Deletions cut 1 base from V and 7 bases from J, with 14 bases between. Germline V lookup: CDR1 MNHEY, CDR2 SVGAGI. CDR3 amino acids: CASSYWAQVRNSPLHF. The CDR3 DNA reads TGTGCCAGCAGTTACTGGGCACAAGTCAGGAATTCACCCCTCCACTTT.

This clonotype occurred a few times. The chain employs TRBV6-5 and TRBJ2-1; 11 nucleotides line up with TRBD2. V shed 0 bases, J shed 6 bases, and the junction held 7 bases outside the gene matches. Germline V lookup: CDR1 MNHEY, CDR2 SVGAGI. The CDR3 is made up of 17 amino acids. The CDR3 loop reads CASSYSSGRANGNEQFF. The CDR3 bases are TGTGCCAGCAGTTACTCTAGCGGGAGGGCCAATGGCAATGAGCAGTTCTTC.

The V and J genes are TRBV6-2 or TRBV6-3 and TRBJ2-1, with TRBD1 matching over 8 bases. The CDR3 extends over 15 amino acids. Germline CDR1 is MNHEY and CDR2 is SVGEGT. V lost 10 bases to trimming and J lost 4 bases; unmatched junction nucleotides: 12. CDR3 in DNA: TGTGCCACCACCCCCGGGACAGGCTATTACAATGAGCAGTTCTTC. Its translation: CATTPGTGYYNEQFF.

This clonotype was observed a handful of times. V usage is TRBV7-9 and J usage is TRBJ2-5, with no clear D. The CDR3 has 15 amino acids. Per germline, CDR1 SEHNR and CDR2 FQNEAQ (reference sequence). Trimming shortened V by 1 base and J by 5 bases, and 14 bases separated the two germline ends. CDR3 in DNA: TGTGCCAGCAGCTTAGTTCGTCGGGCTGGGGAGACCCAGTACTTC. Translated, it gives CASSLVRRAGETQYF.

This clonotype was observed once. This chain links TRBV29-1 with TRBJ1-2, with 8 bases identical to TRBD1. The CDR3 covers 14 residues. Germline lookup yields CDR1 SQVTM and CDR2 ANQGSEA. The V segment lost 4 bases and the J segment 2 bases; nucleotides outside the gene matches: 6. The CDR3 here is CSVVDRGSNYGYTF. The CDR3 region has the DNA TGCAGCGTTGTTGACAGGGGTTCCAACTATGGCTACACCTTC.

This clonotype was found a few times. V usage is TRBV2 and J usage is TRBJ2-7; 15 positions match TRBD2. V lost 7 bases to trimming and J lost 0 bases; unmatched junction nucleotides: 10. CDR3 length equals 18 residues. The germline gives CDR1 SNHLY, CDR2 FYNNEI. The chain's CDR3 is CASITGTSGRFSSYEQYF. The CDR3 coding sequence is TGTGCCAGCATTACCGGGACTAGCGGGAGGTTCAGCTCCTACGAGCAGTACTTC.

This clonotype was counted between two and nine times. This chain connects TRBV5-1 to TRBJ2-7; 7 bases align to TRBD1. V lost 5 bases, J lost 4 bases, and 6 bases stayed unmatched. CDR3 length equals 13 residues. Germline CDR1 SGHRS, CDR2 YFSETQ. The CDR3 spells CASRGQPNYEQYF. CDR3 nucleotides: TGCGCCAGCAGGGGACAGCCTAATTACGAGCAGTACTTC.

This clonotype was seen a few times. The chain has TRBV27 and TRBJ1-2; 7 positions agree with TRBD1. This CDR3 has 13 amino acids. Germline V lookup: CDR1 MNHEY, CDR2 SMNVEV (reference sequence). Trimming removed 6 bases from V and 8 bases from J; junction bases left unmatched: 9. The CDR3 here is CASSPRGGRGYTF. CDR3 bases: TGTGCCAGCAGCCCCAGGGGGGGGCGAGGCTACACCTTC.

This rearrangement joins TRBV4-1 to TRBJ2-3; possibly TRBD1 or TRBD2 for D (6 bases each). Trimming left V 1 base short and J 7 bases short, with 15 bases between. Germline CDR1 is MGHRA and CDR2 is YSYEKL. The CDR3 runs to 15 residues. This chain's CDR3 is CASSQVGGTLHTQYF. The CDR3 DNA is TGCGCCAGCAGCCAAGTAGGGGGGACACTCCATACGCAGTATTTT.

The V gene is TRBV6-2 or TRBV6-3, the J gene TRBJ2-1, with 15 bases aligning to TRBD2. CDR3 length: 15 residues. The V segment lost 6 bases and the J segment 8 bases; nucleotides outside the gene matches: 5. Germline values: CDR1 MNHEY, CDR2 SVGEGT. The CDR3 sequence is CASSWTSGRAHEQFF. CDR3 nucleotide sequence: TGTGCCAGCAGCTGGACTAGCGGGAGGGCCCATGAGCAGTTCTTC.

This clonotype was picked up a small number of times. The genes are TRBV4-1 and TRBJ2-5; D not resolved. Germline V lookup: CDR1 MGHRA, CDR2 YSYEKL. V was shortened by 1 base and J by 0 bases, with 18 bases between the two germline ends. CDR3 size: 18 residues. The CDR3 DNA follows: TGCGCCAGCAGCCAAGGATGGGCAGGTCTTCTGGACCAAGAGACCCAGTACTTC. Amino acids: CASSQGWAGLLDQETQYF.